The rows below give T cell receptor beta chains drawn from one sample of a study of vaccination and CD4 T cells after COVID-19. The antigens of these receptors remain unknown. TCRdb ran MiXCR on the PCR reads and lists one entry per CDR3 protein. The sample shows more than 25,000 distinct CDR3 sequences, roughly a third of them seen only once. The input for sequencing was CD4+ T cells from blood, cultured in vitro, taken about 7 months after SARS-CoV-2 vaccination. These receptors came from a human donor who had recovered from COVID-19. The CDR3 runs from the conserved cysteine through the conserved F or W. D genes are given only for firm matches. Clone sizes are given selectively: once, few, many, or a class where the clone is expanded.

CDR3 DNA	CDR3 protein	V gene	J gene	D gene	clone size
TGCGCCAGCAGCCCGGGACTAGCGGGAGCTGGGGCCAACGTCCTGACTTTC	CASSPGLAGAGANVLTF	TRBV4-1	TRBJ2-6	TRBD2	few
TGCAGTGTAAGGTCGGAGCTTACTGGAAACACCATATATTTT	CSVRSELTGNTIYF	TRBV20-1	TRBJ1-3	.	.
TGCAGTGCTAGCGGTGGGGCAATTTCACCCCTCCACTTT	CSASGGAISPLHF	TRBV20-1	TRBJ1-6	.	few
TGTGCCAGCAGTTTATGGTCCGGGAATGAGCAGTTCTTC	CASSLWSGNEQFF	TRBV12-3/TRBV12-4	TRBJ2-1	.	few
TGTGCCAGCTCACCGGTGGGTGGTAATGAGCAGTACTTC	CASSPVGGNEQYF	TRBV18	TRBJ2-7	.	.
TGCAGTGTTAACGGGGGCAGGGGTAGCCACAATGAGCAGTTCTTC	CSVNGGRGSHNEQFF	TRBV20-1	TRBJ2-1	.	few
TGTGCCAGCAGATCCGGACAGGGAGGGAAAACTGAAGCTTTCTTT	CASRSGQGGKTEAFF	TRBV28	TRBJ1-1	TRBD1	.
TGCAGTGCTAGAACGGACAGGGGCTTCCTCGACACTGAAGCTTTCTTT	CSARTDRGFLDTEAFF	TRBV20-1	TRBJ1-1	TRBD1	.
TGTGCCACCAGTGATTTGCGCAGGTCCACCGGGGAGCTGTTTTTT	CATSDLRRSTGELFF	TRBV24-1	TRBJ2-2	.	.
TGTGCCAGCAGTTACCGCGGGGCGGCGGCCATCCCTTACGAGCAGTACTTC	CASSYRGAAAIPYEQYF	TRBV6-5	TRBJ2-7	.	.
TGTGCCAGCAGCGCCTCTTTGGGTCTCAGGACGCAGTATTTT	CASSASLGLRTQYF	TRBV7-2	TRBJ2-3	.	.
TGTGCCAGCAGCTTATCAGGGGCCGGACCCTACGAGCAGTACTTC	CASSLSGAGPYEQYF	TRBV7-9	TRBJ2-7	.	.
TGTGCCAGCAGCTCGGACAGCGCCTATGGCTACACCTTC	CASSSDSAYGYTF	TRBV5-4	TRBJ1-2	.	few
TGTGCCAGTAGTATATTAGCTGACGGAGATACGCAGTATTTT	CASSILADGDTQYF	TRBV19	TRBJ2-3	.	few
TGTGCCAGCAGCTTAGTTGGGGGGAACACTGAAGCTTTCTTT	CASSLVGGNTEAFF	TRBV7-8	TRBJ1-1	.	medium-sized
TGTGCCAGCAGTCCCCGAGCGGGGAGCAATCAGCCCCAGCATTTT	CASSPRAGSNQPQHF	TRBV28	TRBJ1-5	.	.
TGTGCCATCAGGACCGGGGGGAGGCGACACAATGAGCAGTTCTTC	CAIRTGGRRHNEQFF	TRBV10-3	TRBJ2-1	TRBD2	few
TGTGCCAGCGAATCCTGGACAACTAAAAACAATGAGCAGTTCTTC	CASESWTTKNNEQFF	TRBV25-1	TRBJ2-1	.	.
TGCAGTGCTAGATTCAATTTAGCAGATACGCAGTATTTT	CSARFNLADTQYF	TRBV20-1	TRBJ2-3	.	.
TGTGCCAGCACCGCGCCCCAAAACGGTGGACGACATGGCTACACCTTC	CASTAPQNGGRHGYTF	TRBV6-2/TRBV6-3	TRBJ1-2	.	.
TGTGCCAGCAGCTTACGTCTAGCGGGGAGCGAGCAGTACTTC	CASSLRLAGSEQYF	TRBV7-8	TRBJ2-7	TRBD2	few
TGTGCCACCAGCACGGGACTAGCGGACTCAGATACGCAGTATTTT	CATSTGLADSDTQYF	TRBV15	TRBJ2-3	TRBD2	medium-sized